One sample yielded the 3 T cell receptor beta chains listed below, sequenced in a study of molecular identifiers for immune sequencing clone quantification. TCRdb fed the PCR reads into MiXCR, producing one record per CDR3 protein. The repertoire holds about 35,000 distinct CDR3 sequences, with 15% to 20% as singletons. The sequenced material came from naive CD8+ T cells from blood, with Jurkat cell RNA spiked in. The subset: FACS-sorted CD8+CD4-CCR7+CD45RA+ naive T cells. These receptors were taken from a human donor in good health. Some libraries in this study had Jurkat cell RNA spiked in.

This clonotype was detected many times. This chain connects TRBV2 to TRBJ2-2; D tentatively reads TRBD1 or TRBD2 (6 bases each). The CDR3 is made up of 19 amino acids. Trimming took 2 bases from V and 6 from J, leaving 25 bases between them. CDR1 SNHLY and CDR2 FYNNEI come from the germline V gene. The CDR3, as DNA: TGTGCCAGCAGTGAAAGATGGGGGGCCTTTGATTCTTTGGCCGGGGAGCTGTTTTTT. This gives the protein CASSERWGAFDSLAGELFF.

In this sample, this clonotype turned up many times. The chain uses TRBV7-2 and TRBJ1-1; D gene unclear. V shed 3 bases and J shed 0 bases, with 2 bases lying between them. CDR1 and CDR2 from the germline V gene are SGHTA and FQGNSA. The CDR3 covers 12 residues. CDR3 DNA: TGTGCCAGCAGCTTTGTGAACACTGAAGCTTTCTTT. Translation: CASSFVNTEAFF.

This clonotype was detected ten times or more. The rearrangement joins TRBV20-1 to TRBJ2-3; 9 positions match TRBD2. CDR3 length: 15 amino acids. Trimming removed 0 bases from V and 4 bases from J; junction bases left unmatched: 5. Germline CDR1 reads DFQATT; CDR2 reads SNEGSKA (reference sequence). For the CDR3, the DNA is TGCAGTGCTAGAGATCTGCGGGAGGGTGCAGATACGCAGTATTTT. Translated: CSARDLREGADTQYF.